The 11 T cell receptor beta chains in this list originate from one sample, sequenced in a study of cytomegalovirus exposure and HLA in healthy donors. Primers included in the PCR were 60 Vbeta and 13 Jbeta primers. Profiled with immunoSEQ multiplex PCR; TCRdb holds only in-frame clones, not every one. Altogether 100,000 to 150,000 clones are present, over 70% being singletons, with the ten largest covering 3.5% to 4.5%. The sequencing sample was made of PBMCs. These receptors all come from a man aged 18 to 35 in good health and CMV-seropositive.

The gene calls are TRBV11-2 and TRBJ2-7; D possibly corresponds to TRBD2 (6 bases). CDR1 and CDR2 from the germline V gene are SGHAT and FQNNGV. CDR3 length equals 11 residues. Trimming stripped 4 bases from V and 12 bases from J, with 13 bases between. CDR3 region: CASSSLAERYF. Written as DNA, the CDR3 is TGTGCCAGCAGCTCTTTAGCGGAGAGGTACTTC.

The CDR3 loop is CASSDSRHTSGRTDTQYF. CDR3 DNA: TGTGCCAGCAGTGACTCTCGGCACACTAGCGGACGCACAGATACGCAGTATTTT. The chain couples TRBV6-4 to TRBJ2-3; 8 bases are shared with TRBD2. The ends lost 0 bases at V and 1 base at J; junction bases unmatched: 9. This CDR3 comprises 18 residues. Germline values: CDR1 MRHNA, CDR2 SNTAGT.

The rearrangement joins TRBV7-9 to TRBJ2-1, with 7 positions matching TRBD2. The CDR3 contains 15 residues. Germline lookup yields CDR1 SEHNR and CDR2 FQNEAQ (reference sequence). V lost 3 bases to trimming and J lost 5 bases; unmatched junction nucleotides: 7. In DNA, the CDR3 is TGTGCCAGCAGCTTTCGGGAGGCGGTTGACAATGAGCAGTTCTTC. Translating gives CASSFREAVDNEQFF.

The CDR3 DNA is TGTGCCAGCAGCCGTGACGGGGGGTCAGATACGCAGTATTTT. Its translation: CASSRDGGSDTQYF. The chain has TRBV6-6 and TRBJ2-3, with 7 bases matching TRBD2. This CDR3 has 14 residues. CDR1 is MNHNY, CDR2 SVGAGI, per germline (reference sequence). V dropped 6 bases and J dropped 4; count of bases not matched to a gene: 7.

This clone was recorded once. V gene TRBV11-2 combines with J gene TRBJ1-3; 10 bases map to TRBD1. CDR1 and CDR2 from the germline V gene are SGHAT and FQNNGV. Unmatched junction bases numbered 4, after V lost 2 bases and J lost 3 bases. This CDR3 comprises 16 residues. CDR3 coding DNA: TGTGCCAGCAGCTTATCGACAGGGGGCCGTGGAAACACCATATATTTT. Its translation: CASSLSTGGRGNTIYF.

The chain recombines TRBV7-2 with TRBJ2-2; D is undetermined. The germline V and J ends were trimmed by 3 bases and 6 bases, with 8 bases remaining between them. This CDR3 has 13 amino acids. Germline V CDR1 and CDR2: SGHTA, FQGNSA. DNA for the CDR3: TGTGCCAGCAGCTTTTCGTTCGCCGGGGAGCTGTTTTTT. Amino acid sequence: CASSFSFAGELFF.

The chain employs TRBV5-5 and TRBJ1-1; D perhaps matches TRBD1 (5 bases). Trimming cost V 0 bases and J 5 bases, with 14 bases left between them. CDR3 size: 15 residues. In germline, CDR1 is SGHKS, CDR2 YYEKEE (reference sequence). CDR3: CASSLGPGRVTEAFF. The CDR3 bases are TGTGCCAGCAGCTTGGGGCCCGGCAGGGTTACTGAAGCTTTCTTT.

The V call is TRBV10-3, the J call TRBJ1-3, with a weak D call TRBD1 (6 bases). The V gene lost 9 bases and the J gene lost 0 bases, with 9 bases spanning the gap. The CDR3 contains 13 residues. Germline V gene lookup returns CDR1 ENHRY and CDR2 SYGVKD. The CDR3 sequence: CAIRQDSGNTIYF. The DNA for the CDR3 is TGTGCCATACGACAGGACTCTGGAAACACCATATATTTT.

This clone has only one observation. The chain has TRBV7-6 and TRBJ1-2; 8 bases match TRBD1. Trimming took 5 bases from V and 8 from J; bases not matched to a gene: 7. From germline, CDR1 is SGHVS and CDR2 FNYEAQ. The CDR3 runs to 13 residues. The chain's CDR3 is CASSPRQGRGYTF. Here the CDR3 DNA reads TGTGCCAGCAGCCCGAGACAGGGGAGGGGCTACACCTTC.

The sample holds one count of this clone. This chain links TRBV5-1 with TRBJ1-2; 11 bases align to TRBD1. This CDR3 is 14 amino acids long. V was clipped by 4 bases and J by 8 bases; unmatched bases: 7. Germline assignment: CDR1 SGHRS and CDR2 YFSETQ. In DNA, the CDR3 is TGCGCCAGCAGCGCCGGACAGGGGGCGCAGGGCTACACCTTC. It encodes CASSAGQGAQGYTF.

CDR3 in amino acids: CASSRRLAGIKDTQYF. Here the CDR3 DNA reads TGTGCCAGCAGCCGAAGACTAGCGGGAATTAAAGATACGCAGTATTTT. The gene calls are TRBV7-8 and TRBJ2-3; TRBD2 matches 11 bases. In germline, CDR1 is SGHVS, CDR2 FQNEAQ. After removal of 5 bases from V and 5 bases from J, the junction contained 9 bases not matched to a gene. The CDR3 is 16 residues long.